This TCR beta chain stems from a study of T-cell memory formation after mild COVID-19 listed by TCRdb under 2021. Concerning the study at large: TCR sequence clusters from the two donors were found to be largely donor specific. The cohort comprised two young, previously healthy adult volunteers, one female and one male. Longitudinal TCRalpha and TCRbeta repertoire sequencing tracked T-cell clones expanding and contracting after mild COVID-19 in a couple of donors.

Ficoll-Paque density gradient centrifugation was used to isolate PBMCs. Beyond this particular receptor, the publication reports: Balanced CD4/CD8 phenotypes were observed for clones contracting from day 15 to 85, whereas a bias towards CD4+ was observed for a second wave of clones expanding from day 15 to 37. Contracting CD4+ clones turned up mainly in the CM and EM memory subsets, whereas EMRA was where CD8+ clones were enriched. Whether the second-wave clones peaking on day 37 were SARS-CoV-2 specific was not confirmed. Only a couple of mild cases were covered in the study, and larger cohorts including severe cases with pre-infection samples were considered necessary. Some responding clones were detected in pre-infection memory, suggesting pre-existing cross-reactive memory T cells joined the SARS-CoV-2 response.

The germline V gene yields SQVTM for CDR1 and ANQGSEA for CDR2. Measured from the cysteine to the phenylalanine, the CDR3 is 10 residues long. Here the CDR3 DNA is all that survives: 30 bases in frame from base 1. The junction shows trimming of 6 bases on V and 8 bases on J, plus 10 bases between the germline ends. This clonotype was seen a few times. Its antigen remains undetermined. Base quality data are lacking; no much larger clone is found one base away. Sequenced using an Illumina NovaSeq 6000. TCRalpha and TCRbeta cDNA libraries were built by 5'RACE with constant-segment primers, adding sample barcodes and unique molecular identifiers. RNA was extracted from every sample with Trizol reagent. Library amplification was performed in two PCR steps, and a second sample barcode and Illumina TruSeq adapters were introduced in the second step. Libraries were sequenced on an Illumina NovaSeq with 2 x 150 bp paired-end reads. As for the original processing: With migec v1.2.7, reads were demultiplexed and then collapsed into UMI-guided consensus sequences. With mixcr v2.1.11, UMI consensuses were aligned to TRA and TRB V and J templates and assembled into clonotypes. Clonotypes were classified as expanded or contracted when called significant by both edgeR and NoisET, with noise models trained on biological replicates. For edgeR calls, a false discovery rate-adjusted p below 0.01 and a log2 fold-change threshold of 1 were applied. As an exploratory analysis of dynamics, max-normalized trajectories of the 1000 most abundant clonotypes were examined with PCA combined with hierarchical clustering. Separately sequenced CD4+ and CD8+ repertoires were used to assign the CD4 or CD8 phenotype of responding clones. TCRdb reprocessed the public reads (quality trimming at Q25 with fastp, clone calling with MiXCR) and kept in-frame beta chains. Identical CDR3 protein sequences are pooled into one entry, listed with their most common genes and DNA. The V and J calls, along with clone size, are taken from TCRdb and not from the paper's own processing. This sample comprises about 49,000 distinct CDR3 sequences, approximately 7% of them detected only once. Jointly, the top ten make up approximately 1.4% of the sample.

The clonotype was recovered from a young man who had mild COVID-19 (a few samples of this study predate the infection). The sample titles of this study are shuffled in the database, so cell type and time point are left out; the donor was told from shared clones. The sample comprised PBMCs or a T cell subset sorted from them (not recorded which). Rearrangement joined TRBV29-1 to TRBJ1-2; TRBD1 might be the D gene, on 5 matching bases. The DNA sequence is given as TGCAGCGTCAGGGTGGGAGGCTACACCTTC. The encoded protein is CSVRVGGYTF.